This T cell receptor (beta chain) was captured in a study of blood T cell repertoires in COVID-19. Study in general: The United States, Italy and Spain provided the acute and convalescent COVID-19 samples. Sources were T cells, B-cell-depleted T cells, or PBMCs; the material itself was cDNA or gDNA.

Original analysis: Quantification of nucleated cells was approximated via reference gene primer amplification. Method: immunoSEQ multiplex PCR; TCRdb's copy keeps in-frame clones and lacks some. From that table come the V and J calls and clone size; the DNA was used to work out D and trimming. The table shows 250,000 to 300,000 clones, with approximately 82% occurring only once. The germline V gene encodes CDR1 LNHDA and CDR2 SQIVND (reference sequence). The CDR3 is 16 amino acids. V dropped 1 base and J dropped 5 bases, with 16 bases sitting between them. V is TRBV19 and J is TRBJ2-3; D possibly corresponds to TRBD2 (5 bases). The receptor's source is a woman aged 18-29 years with acute or convalescent COVID-19. Sequencing was done on a sample of peripheral blood. The CDR3: CASSIGRYRERDTQYF. The CDR3 DNA is TGTGCCAGTAGTATAGGAAGATACCGGGAAAGAGATACGCAGTATTTT. Based on the CDR3 plus reference TRBV19 and TRBJ2-3, the full variable domain is DGGITQSPKYLFRKEGQNVTLSCEQNLNHDAMYWYRQDPGQGLRLIYYSQIVNDFQKGDIAEGYSVSREKKESFPLTVTSAQKNPTAFYLCASSIGRYRERDTQYFGPGTRLTVL.